This TCR beta chain was captured by sequencing in a study of cytomegalovirus exposure and HLA in healthy donors (dated by TCRdb to the late 2010s). About the full investigation: The 666 repertoires of the first cohort and the 95 to 150 validation repertoires were produced on the same platform, according to a later analysis. The study combined high-throughput TCR immunosequencing, statistical association of individual TCRs with disease status, and machine learning to predict cytomegalovirus infection status. The study aimed to test whether cataloging public T cell receptors could reveal signatures of past pathogen exposure. In addition to the first cohort of approximately 670 subjects, a separate validation cohort of 120 different subjects was used. Results and caveats for the whole study, not just this receptor: A total of 164 TCR beta chains were listed by the study as associated with cytomegalovirus. A later analysis had no HLA typing for the validation cohort, so co-occurrence there was scored across all 110 or so repertoires. Most TCR sequences were seen in very few donors, while some public TCRs were found in many individuals. The classifier was reported to diagnose cytomegalovirus status with high specificity and sensitivity in both the original cohort and the validation cohort. The authors suggested that the approach could potentially be generalized to other disease states and immunological phenotypes. In a later analysis, TCRs clustered in the first cohort were found to also tend to co-occur in the roughly 110 validation repertoires, with 85% to 95% of cluster scores above 0. In vitro tests confirmed that a few of the cytomegalovirus-associated TCR beta chains recognize cytomegalovirus antigens.

To prepare the library, the immunoSEQ multiplex PCR assay was applied. As for the authors' bioinformatics: A statistical classification framework was built to diagnose cytomegalovirus status from the catalog of TCR beta chain sequences. TCRdb took over this immuneACCESS table, retaining in-frame rearrangements with V and J assigned. Such tables are incomplete; in checked studies, under half of the missing clones stem from an unresolved V gene, and the remainder is unexplained. That table supplies the V and J calls and clone size; D and trimming were determined from the DNA. The table for this sample lists some 99,000 clones; about 88% of them were counted only once. Jointly, the top ten make up roughly 2.2% of the sample. The V and J ends are trimmed by 4 bases and 0 bases, leaving 14 bases between them. The CDR3 holds 16 amino acids from the cysteine to the phenylalanine. Of all the DNA, just the CDR3 is kept, 48 bases in frame from base 1. From the germline V gene, CDR1 is LGHNA and CDR2 is YSLEER.

Donors formed part of the validation cohort, which comprised 120 subjects and was distinct from the first cohort of 670 or so subjects. On this clone: Its antigen remains unidentified. No clone much larger than this one lies a single base away; base qualities are absent.

The chain employs TRBV4-3 and TRBJ2-3; the best D guess is TRBD1, with 5 bases matching. This receptor was identified in a woman between 18 and 29 years old in good health and CMV-seronegative. Input material: PBMCs. The nucleotide sequence is given as TGCGCCAGCAGCCGGAATAGGGGCATAAGCACAGATACGCAGTATTTT. The resulting protein is CASSRNRGISTDTQYF.